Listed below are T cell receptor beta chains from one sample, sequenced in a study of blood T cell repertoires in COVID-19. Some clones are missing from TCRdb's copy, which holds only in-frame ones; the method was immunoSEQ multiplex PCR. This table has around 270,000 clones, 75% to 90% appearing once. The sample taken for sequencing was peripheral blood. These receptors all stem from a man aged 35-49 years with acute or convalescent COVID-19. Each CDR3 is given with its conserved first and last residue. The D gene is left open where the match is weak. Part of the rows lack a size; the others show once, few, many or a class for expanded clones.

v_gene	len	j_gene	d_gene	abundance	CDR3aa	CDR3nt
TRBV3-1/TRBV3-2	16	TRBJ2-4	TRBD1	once	CASSPGTAVAKNIQYF	TGTGCCAGCAGCCCCGGGACAGCCGTAGCCAAAAACATTCAGTACTTC
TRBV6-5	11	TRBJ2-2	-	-	CASTEVEELFF	TGTGCCAGCACCGAGGTGGAGGAGCTGTTTTTT
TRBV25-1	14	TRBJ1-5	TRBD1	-	CASSGDSFNQPQHF	TGTGCCAGCAGTGGGGACAGCTTTAATCAGCCCCAGCATTTT
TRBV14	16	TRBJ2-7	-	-	CASSPPGSYSNYEQYF	TGTGCCAGCAGCCCCCCAGGGTCCTACTCCAACTACGAGCAGTACTTC
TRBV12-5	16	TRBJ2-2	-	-	CASGAGLSANTGELFF	TGTGCTAGTGGTGCCGGACTGTCTGCGAACACCGGGGAGCTGTTTTTT
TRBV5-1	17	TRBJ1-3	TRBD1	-	CASSFGETGISGNTIYF	TGCGCCAGCAGTTTCGGGGAGACAGGGATCTCTGGAAACACCATATATTTT
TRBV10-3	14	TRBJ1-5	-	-	CAISPTGGNQPQHF	TGTGCCATCAGCCCTACGGGGGGCAATCAGCCCCAGCATTTT
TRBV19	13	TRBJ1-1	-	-	CASSIILNTEAFF	TGTGCCAGTAGTATAATCCTTAACACTGAAGCTTTCTTT
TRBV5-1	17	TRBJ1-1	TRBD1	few	CASSPQGAGWGNTEAFF	TGCGCCAGCAGCCCCCAGGGGGCAGGATGGGGGAACACTGAAGCTTTCTTT
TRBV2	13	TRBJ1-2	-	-	CASMRQNFYGYTF	TGTGCCAGCATGAGGCAGAACTTCTATGGCTACACCTTC
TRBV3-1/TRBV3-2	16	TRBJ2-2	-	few	CASSQERGPWTGELFF	TGTGCCAGCAGCCAAGAGCGGGGGCCGTGGACCGGGGAGCTGTTTTTT
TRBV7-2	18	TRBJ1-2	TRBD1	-	CASSLVQGRSLANYGYTF	TGTGCCAGCAGCTTAGTACAGGGGCGGAGTTTAGCTAACTATGGCTACACCTTC
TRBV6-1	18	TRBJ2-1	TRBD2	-	CASSEPPAGVVSYNEQFF	TGTGCCAGCAGTGAACCACCAGCGGGGGTTGTTTCCTACAATGAGCAGTTCTTC
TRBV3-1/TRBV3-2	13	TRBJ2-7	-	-	CASSQDFRDEQYF	TGTGCCAGCAGCCAAGATTTCAGGGACGAGCAGTACTTC
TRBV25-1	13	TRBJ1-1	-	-	CASSPGGATEAFF	TGTGCCAGCAGCCCGGGGGGGGCGACTGAAGCTTTCTTT
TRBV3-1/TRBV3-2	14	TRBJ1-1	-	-	CASSFSSGGTEAFF	TGTGCCAGCAGCTTCTCCTCGGGGGGCACTGAAGCTTTCTTT
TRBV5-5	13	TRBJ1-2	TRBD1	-	CASSLTGAYGYTF	TGTGCCAGCAGCTTGACAGGGGCCTATGGCTACACCTTC
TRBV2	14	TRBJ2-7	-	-	CASSAAGRTGEQYF	TGTGCCAGCAGCGCGGCGGGACGGACGGGGGAGCAGTACTTC
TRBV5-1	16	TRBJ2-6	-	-	CASSQGQAPGANVLTF	TGCGCCAGCAGCCAGGGGCAGGCACCTGGGGCCAACGTCCTGACTTTC
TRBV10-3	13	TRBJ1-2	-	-	CAISHTGNYGYTF	TGTGCCATCAGTCATACAGGGAACTATGGCTACACCTTC
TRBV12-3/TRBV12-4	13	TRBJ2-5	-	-	CASSSQESETQYF	TGTGCCAGCAGCTCACAGGAGAGTGAGACCCAGTACTTC
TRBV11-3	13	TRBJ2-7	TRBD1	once	CASSWGTGVEQYF	TGTGCCAGCAGCTGGGGAACAGGGGTCGAGCAGTACTTC
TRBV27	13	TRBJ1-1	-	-	CASSRRRSAEAFF	TGTGCCAGCAGCCGCCGGCGGTCGGCTGAAGCTTTCTTT
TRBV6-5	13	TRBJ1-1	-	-	CATYRGLNTEAFF	TGTGCCACCTACAGAGGGCTGAACACTGAAGCTTTCTTT
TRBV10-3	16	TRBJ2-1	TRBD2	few	CAISMGLAGGQDEQFF	TGTGCCATCAGTATGGGACTAGCGGGGGGGCAAGATGAGCAGTTCTTC
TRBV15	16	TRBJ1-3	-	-	CATSRDRGYSGNTIYF	TGTGCCACCAGCAGAGATAGGGGTTACTCTGGAAACACCATATATTTT
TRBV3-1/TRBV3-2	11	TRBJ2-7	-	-	CASSNTAKQYF	TGTGCCAGCAGCAACACCGCCAAGCAGTACTTC
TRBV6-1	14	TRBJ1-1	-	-	CASSETRGRPEAFF	TGTGCCAGCAGTGAAACGAGAGGGAGGCCTGAAGCTTTCTTT
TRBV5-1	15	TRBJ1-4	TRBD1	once	CASSLSGTGGEKLFF	TGCGCCAGCAGCTTATCCGGGACAGGGGGCGAAAAACTGTTTTTT